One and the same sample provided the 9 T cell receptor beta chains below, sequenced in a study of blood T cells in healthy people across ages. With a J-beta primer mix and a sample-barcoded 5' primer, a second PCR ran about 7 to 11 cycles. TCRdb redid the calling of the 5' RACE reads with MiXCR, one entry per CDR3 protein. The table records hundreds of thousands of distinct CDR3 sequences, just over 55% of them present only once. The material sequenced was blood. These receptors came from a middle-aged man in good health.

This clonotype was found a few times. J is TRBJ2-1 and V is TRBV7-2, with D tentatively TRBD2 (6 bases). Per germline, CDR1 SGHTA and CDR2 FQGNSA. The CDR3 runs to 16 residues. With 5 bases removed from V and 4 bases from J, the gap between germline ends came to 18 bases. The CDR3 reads CASSPSAGLIYNEQFF. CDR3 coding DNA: TGTGCCAGCAGCCCCTCCGCGGGGCTGATATACAATGAGCAGTTCTTC.

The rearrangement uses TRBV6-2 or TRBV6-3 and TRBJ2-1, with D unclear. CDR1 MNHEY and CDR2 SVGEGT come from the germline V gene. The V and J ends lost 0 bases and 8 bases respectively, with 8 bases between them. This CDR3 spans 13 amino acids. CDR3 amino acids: CASSYSIAYEQFF. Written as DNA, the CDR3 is TGTGCCAGCAGTTACTCGATAGCTTATGAGCAGTTCTTC.

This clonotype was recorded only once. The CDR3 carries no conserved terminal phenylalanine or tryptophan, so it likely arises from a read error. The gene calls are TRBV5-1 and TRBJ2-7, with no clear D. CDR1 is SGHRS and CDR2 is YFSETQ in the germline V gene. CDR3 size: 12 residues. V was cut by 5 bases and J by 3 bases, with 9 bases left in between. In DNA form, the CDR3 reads TGCGCCAGCAGATCGGGCAACTACGAGCAGTACTTA. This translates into CASRSGNYEQYL.

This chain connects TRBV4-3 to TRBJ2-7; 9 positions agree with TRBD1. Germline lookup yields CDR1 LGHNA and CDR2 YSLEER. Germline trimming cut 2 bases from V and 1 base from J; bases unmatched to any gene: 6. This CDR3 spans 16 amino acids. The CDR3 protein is CASSQTQGAISYEQYF. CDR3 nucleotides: TGCGCCAGCAGCCAAACACAGGGGGCTATATCCTACGAGCAGTACTTC.

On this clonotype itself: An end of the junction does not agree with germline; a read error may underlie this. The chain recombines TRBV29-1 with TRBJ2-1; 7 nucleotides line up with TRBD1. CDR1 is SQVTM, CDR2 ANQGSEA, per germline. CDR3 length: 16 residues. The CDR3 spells CGVEDRKGARVDEQFF. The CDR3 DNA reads TGCGGCGTTGAAGATCGGAAGGGGGCGCGAGTAGATGAGCAGTTCTTC.

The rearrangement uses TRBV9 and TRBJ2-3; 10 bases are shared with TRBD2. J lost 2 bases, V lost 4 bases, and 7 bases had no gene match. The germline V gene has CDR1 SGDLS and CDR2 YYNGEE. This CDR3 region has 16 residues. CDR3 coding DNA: TGTGCCAGCAGCTTTACCGGGACTAGCGACACAGATACGCAGTATTTT. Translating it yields CASSFTGTSDTDTQYF.

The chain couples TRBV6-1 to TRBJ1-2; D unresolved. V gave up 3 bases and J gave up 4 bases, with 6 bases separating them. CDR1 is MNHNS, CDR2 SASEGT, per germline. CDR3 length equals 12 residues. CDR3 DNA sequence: TGTGCCAGCAGTGAGTTTTCCTATGGCTACACCTTC. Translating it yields CASSEFSYGYTF.

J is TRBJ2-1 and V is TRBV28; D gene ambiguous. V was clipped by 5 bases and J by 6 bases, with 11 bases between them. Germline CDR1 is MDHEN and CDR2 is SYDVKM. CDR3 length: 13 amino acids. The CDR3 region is CASSVPPGNEQFF. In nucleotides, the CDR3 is TGTGCCAGCAGTGTACCGCCCGGCAATGAGCAGTTCTTC.

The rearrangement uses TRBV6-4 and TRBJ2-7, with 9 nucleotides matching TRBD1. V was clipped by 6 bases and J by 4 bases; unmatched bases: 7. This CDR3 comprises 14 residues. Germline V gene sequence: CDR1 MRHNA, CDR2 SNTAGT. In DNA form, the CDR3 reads TGTGCCAGCAGCGGGGACAGGGATACTTACGAGCAGTACTTC. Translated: CASSGDRDTYEQYF.